This T cell receptor beta chain emerged from a study of T cell repertoires in cytomegalovirus infection. Looking at the study overall: The authors relied on CMV epitopes, both recently identified HLA-C-restricted and well-studied HLA-B-restricted. Shared public TCR beta signatures pointed to both CMV infection and a matching HLA type.

Broader study findings: Clonotype analysis showed dominance of the ex vivo response by HLA-C-restricted CMV-specific TCR beta clonotypes.

To note about this clonotype: Its specificity is not known.

TCRdb ran MiXCR on the reads and lists one entry per CDR3 protein. The repertoire consists of about a million distinct CDR3 sequences, with 30% to 40% occurring once and the leading ten covering around 15%. CDR3 length: 16 residues. From germline, CDR1 is SGHNT and CDR2 YENEEA. Between the trimmed V and J ends, which lost 5 bases and 5 bases, there was a span of 20 bases. The sample was cultured CD8+ T cells from PBMCs, taken from culture after CMV antigen stimulation. This chain connects TRBV11-3 to TRBJ2-3; the D gene is possibly TRBD1 (6 bases). This TCR came from a human donor in good health (CMV status not recorded). Some clones in this sample may be carry-over from other donors' samples. The CDR3 DNA follows: TGTGCCAGCAGCCCCCGAGGGGGTTTCGGCAGAGATACGCAGTATTTT. This translates into CASSPRGGFGRDTQYF.